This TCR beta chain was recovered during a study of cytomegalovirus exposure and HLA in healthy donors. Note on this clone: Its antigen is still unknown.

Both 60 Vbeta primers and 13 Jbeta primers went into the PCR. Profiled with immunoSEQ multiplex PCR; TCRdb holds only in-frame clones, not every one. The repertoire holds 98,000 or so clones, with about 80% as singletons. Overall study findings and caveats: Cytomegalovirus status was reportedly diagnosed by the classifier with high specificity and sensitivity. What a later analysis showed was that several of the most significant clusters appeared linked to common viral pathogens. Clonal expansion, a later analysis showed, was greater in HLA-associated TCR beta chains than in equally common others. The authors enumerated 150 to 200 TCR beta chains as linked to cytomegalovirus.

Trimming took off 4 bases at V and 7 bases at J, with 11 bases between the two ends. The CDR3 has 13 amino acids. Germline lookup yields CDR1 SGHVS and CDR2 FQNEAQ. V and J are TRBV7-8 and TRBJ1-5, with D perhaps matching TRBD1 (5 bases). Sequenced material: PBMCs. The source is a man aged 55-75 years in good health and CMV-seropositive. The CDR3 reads CASSSTGGQPQHF. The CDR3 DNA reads TGTGCCAGCAGCTCGACCGGGGGGCAGCCCCAGCATTTT.